This TCR beta chain was identified in a study of cytomegalovirus exposure and HLA in healthy donors. Findings of the study overall: In vitro data verified three CMV-associated chains as specific for CMV antigens.

Primers for the PCR totalled 60 Vbeta and 13 Jbeta. Under the authors' procedure: The count from a later analysis was some 81 million unique TCR beta chains, 9 million to 12 million of them shared. TCRdb's table, derived via immunoSEQ multiplex PCR, lists solely in-frame clones and lacks some. That table furnishes V, J and clone size, whereas the DNA furnished D and trimming. The sample features around 100,000 clones, with around 3.6% in its top ten. As concerns this clone: What it binds is not known. An end of the junction does not agree with germline; a read error may underlie this.

Germline V lookup: CDR1 MNHNY, CDR2 SVGAGI (reference sequence). The CDR3 is 16 residues long. The specimen sequenced was PBMCs. This sequence originates from a woman aged 25 to 39 in good health and CMV-seronegative. The chain carries TRBV6-6 and TRBJ1-1; 11 bases match TRBD1. The CDR3 protein is CASSLRRDRGNSEAFF. CDR3 DNA sequence: TGTGCCAGCAGTCTCCGCCGGGACAGGGGGAACTCTGAAGCTTTCTTT.